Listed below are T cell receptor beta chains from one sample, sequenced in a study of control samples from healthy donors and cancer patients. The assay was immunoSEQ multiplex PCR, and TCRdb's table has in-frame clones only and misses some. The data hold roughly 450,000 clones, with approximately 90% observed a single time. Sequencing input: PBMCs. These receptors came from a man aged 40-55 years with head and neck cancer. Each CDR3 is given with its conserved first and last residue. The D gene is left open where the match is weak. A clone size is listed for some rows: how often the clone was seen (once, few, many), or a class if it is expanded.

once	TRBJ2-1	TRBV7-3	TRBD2	TGTGCCAGCAGCTTATATCCGGGGGGCTCCTACAATGAGCAGTTCTTC	CASSLYPGGSYNEQFF
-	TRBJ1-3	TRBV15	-	TGTGCCACCAGCAGACCGGAAACCGGGACGCCTAGCTCTGGAAACACCATATATTTT	CATSRPETGTPSSGNTIYF
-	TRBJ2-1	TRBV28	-	TGTGCCAGCAGTTCGGGACATAACCCCGAGCAGTTCTTC	CASSSGHNPEQFF
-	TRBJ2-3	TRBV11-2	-	TGTGCCAGCAGCTTAGATTATGGAGATACGCAGTATTTT	CASSLDYGDTQYF
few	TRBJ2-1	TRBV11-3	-	TGTGCCAGCAGCCCGAATAATATCGGTGAGCAGTTCTTC	CASSPNNIGEQFF
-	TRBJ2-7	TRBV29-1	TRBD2	TGCAGCGTTGGCGTAGCGGGGGGCCGGGTCGGCGAGCAGTACTTC	CSVGVAGGRVGEQYF
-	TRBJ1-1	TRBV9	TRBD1	TGTGCCAGCAGCGCAGTGACAGGGTTAGCTGAAGCTTTCTTT	CASSAVTGLAEAFF
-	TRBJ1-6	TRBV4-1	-	TGCGCCAGCAGCCAAGTTGACTGGGATAATTCACCCCTCCACTTT	CASSQVDWDNSPLHF
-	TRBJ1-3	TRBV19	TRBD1	TGTGCCAGTATGCAAGTCCGTGGACAGGGTGGAAACACCATATATTTT	CASMQVRGQGGNTIYF
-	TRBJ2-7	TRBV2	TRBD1	TGTGCCAGCAGTATCCGGGACAGGGGCTACGAGCAGTACTTC	CASSIRDRGYEQYF
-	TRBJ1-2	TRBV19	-	TGTGCCAGTAGTATAGTAACAGAGTGGGACTATGGCTACACCTTC	CASSIVTEWDYGYTF
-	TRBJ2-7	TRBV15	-	TGTGCCACCAGCATCAAAAGTAGGGCACACTACGAGCAGTACTTC	CATSIKSRAHYEQYF
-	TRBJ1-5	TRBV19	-	TGTGCCAGTACCGTGGTACTATTGAGAAGCAATCAGCCCCAGCATTTT	CASTVVLLRSNQPQHF
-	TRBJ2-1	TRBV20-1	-	TGCAGTGCCAGCCGGGGCAATGAGCAGTTCTTC	CSASRGNEQFF
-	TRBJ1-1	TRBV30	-	TGTGCCTGGAGTACAATGACAGGACAGGCTTTCTTT	CAWSTMTGQAFF
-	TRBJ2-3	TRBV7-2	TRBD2	TGTGCCAGCAGCGGTGGACTAGCGGGGTACACAGATACGCAGTATTTT	CASSGGLAGYTDTQYF